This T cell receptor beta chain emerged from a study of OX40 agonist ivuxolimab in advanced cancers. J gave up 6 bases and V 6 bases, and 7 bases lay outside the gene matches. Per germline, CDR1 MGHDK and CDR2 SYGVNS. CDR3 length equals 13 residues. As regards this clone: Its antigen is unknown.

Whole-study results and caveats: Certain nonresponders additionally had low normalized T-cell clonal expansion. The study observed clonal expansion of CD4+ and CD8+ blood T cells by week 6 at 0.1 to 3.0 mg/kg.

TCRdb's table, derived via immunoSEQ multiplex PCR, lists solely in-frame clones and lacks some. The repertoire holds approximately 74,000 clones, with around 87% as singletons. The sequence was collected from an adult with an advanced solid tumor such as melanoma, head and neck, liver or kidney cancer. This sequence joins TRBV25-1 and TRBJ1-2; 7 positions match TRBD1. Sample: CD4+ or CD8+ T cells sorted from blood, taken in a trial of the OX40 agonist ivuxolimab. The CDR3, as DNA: TGTGCCAGCAGGAATCAAGACAGGGATGGCTACACCTTC. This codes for CASRNQDRDGYTF.